Shown below are 5 T cell receptor beta chains from a single sample sequenced in a study of breast tumors, draining lymph nodes, adjacent tissues. TCRdb redid the calling of the multiplex PCR reads with MiXCR, one entry per CDR3 protein. This sample has some 65,000 distinct CDR3 sequences, with roughly 40% found just once. Sequenced: breast tumor tissue. The receptors come from a female donor with breast cancer. Some clones in this sample may be carry-over from other donors' samples.

Points on this clonotype: The conserved phenylalanine or tryptophan is not found at the CDR3 terminus, so this likely reflects a read error. The rearrangement joins TRBV11-3 to TRBJ2-3; the match to TRBD2 covers 7 bases. Germline loops: CDR1 SGHNT, CDR2 YENEEA. Trimming at V came to 1 base and at J to 4 bases, leaving 11 bases not matched to a gene. This CDR3 region has 17 residues. The CDR3 sequence is CASSLVLASGLADTQYS. For the CDR3, the DNA is TGTGCCAGCAGCTTAGTGTTGGCTAGCGGACTCGCAGATACGCAGTATTCT.

The chain joins TRBV12-3 or TRBV12-4 to TRBJ2-5, with D tentatively TRBD2 (6 bases). Between the trimmed V and J ends, which lost 6 bases and 5 bases, there was a span of 19 bases. CDR3 length: 15 amino acids. For the CDR3, the DNA is TGTGCCAGCAGCTTGGACGGAGGGAGAAGGGAGACCCAGTACTTC. It encodes CASSLDGGRRETQYF.

The chain uses TRBV11-3 and TRBJ2-3; TRBD1 matches at 9 bases. Germline-derived CDR1 and CDR2 are SGHNT and YENEEA. The CDR3 totals 17 residues. The V and J ends lost 8 bases and 2 bases, in that order; junction bases with no gene match: 14. DNA of the CDR3: TGTGCCAGCTACCCGGGACAGGGAGAACATCACACAGATACGCAGTATTTT. It yields the protein CASYPGQGEHHTDTQYF.

Turning to this clonotype: Here the CDR3 omits its conserved ending phenylalanine or tryptophan, so a read error is the likely source. The chain carries TRBV29-1 and TRBJ2-3; 11 bases fit TRBD2. The germline gives CDR1 SQVTM, CDR2 ANQGSEA. CDR3 length: 17 residues. J lost 2 bases, V lost 1 base, and 8 bases had no gene match. Written as DNA, the CDR3 is TGCAGCGTTGAAGTAGCGGGGGGGCCAGGTCTCACAGATACGCAGTATTTA. Translated: CSVEVAGGPGLTDTQYL.

The J gene is TRBJ1-2, the V gene TRBV3-1; TRBD1 aligns across 9 bases. Germline loops: CDR1 LGHDT, CDR2 YNNKEL (reference sequence). The J segment lost 2 bases and the V segment lost 3 bases, leaving 10 bases of the junction unmatched. The CDR3 consists of 17 residues. CDR3 protein: CASSHTDRGRTNYGYTF. The CDR3, as DNA: TGTGCCAGCAGCCATACTGACAGGGGGAGGACGAACTATGGCTACACCTTC.